The source of this T cell receptor (beta chain) is a study of T-cell memory formation after mild COVID-19. On the study more broadly: Largely, the TCR clusters proved donor specific. General observations from the study: Shrinking CD4+ clones were chiefly CM and EM; CD8+ ones were chiefly EMRA. Contracting clones, day 15 to 85, had balanced CD4/CD8, and later expanders favored CD4+. Certain responding clones were present in pre-infection memory, suggesting participation of cross-reactive memory.

The CDR3 sequence is 14 residues long. Germline-derived CDR1 and CDR2 are SGHRS and YFSETQ. V shed 0 bases and J shed 4 bases, with 10 bases lying between them. TCRdb called the 5' RACE reads again in MiXCR, with one record for every CDR3 protein. The repertoire holds tens of thousands of distinct CDR3 sequences, with less than 15% as singletons. This clonotype turned up a few times. Antigen: not known. This clonotype was sampled from a man aged 18 to 30 who had mild COVID-19 (a few samples of this study predate the infection). Cell type and time point are not known. The sample comprised PBMCs or a T cell subset sorted from them (not recorded which). The chain uses TRBV5-1 and TRBJ1-2, with D maybe TRBD1 (6 bases). The CDR3: CASSLEGGSYGYTF. In DNA form, the CDR3 reads TGCGCCAGCAGCTTGGAGGGGGGATCCTATGGCTACACCTTC. Full variable domain (rest looked up from reference TRBV5-1 and TRBJ1-2): KAGVTQTPRYLIKTRGQQVTLSCSPISGHRSVSWYQQTPGQGLQFLFEYFSETQRNKGNFPGRFSGRQFSNSRSEMNVSTLELGDSALYLCASSLEGGSYGYTFGSGTRLTVV.